A single sample is the source of the 20 T cell receptor beta chains below, sequenced in a study of cytomegalovirus exposure and HLA in healthy donors. The study ran its PCR with 60 Vbeta and 13 Jbeta primers. Clones were sequenced by immunoSEQ multiplex PCR, and TCRdb holds only the in-frame ones, with some missing. The top ten clones hold around 4.8% of a sample with around 100,000 clones, 65% to 80% of them seen once. The sequencing input was PBMCs. These receptors were taken from a young man in good health and CMV-seropositive.

The DNA of the CDR3 is TGCGCCAGCAGCCTGAACTCCGACAGAGGCTATGGCTACACCTTC. Its translation: CASSLNSDRGYGYTF. The gene calls are TRBV5-1 and TRBJ1-2; D is perhaps TRBD1 (5 bases). The CDR3 has 15 residues. The V and J ends lost 4 bases and 4 bases respectively, with 17 bases between them. Germline loops: CDR1 SGHRS, CDR2 YFSETQ. The variable domain in full, with the rest retrieved from reference TRBV5-1 and TRBJ1-2, is KAGVTQTPRYLIKTRGQQVTLSCSPISGHRSVSWYQQTPGQGLQFLFEYFSETQRNKGNFPGRFSGRQFSNSRSEMNVSTLELGDSALYLCASSLNSDRGYGYTFGSGTRLTVV.

The chain recombines TRBV7-2 with TRBJ2-7; D is possibly TRBD1 (5 bases). Per germline, CDR1 SGHTA and CDR2 FQGNSA. V was pared by 1 base and J by 3 bases, with 13 bases between. CDR3 length equals 15 residues. The CDR3: CASSLDRQDIYEQYF. In nucleotides, the CDR3 is TGTGCCAGCAGCTTAGATCGGCAGGACATCTACGAGCAGTACTTC. Together with reference TRBV7-2 and TRBJ2-7, the CDR3 gives the full variable domain: GAGVSQSPSNKVTEKGKDVELRCDPISGHTALYWYRQSLGQGLEFLIYFQGNSAPDKSGLPSDRFSAERTGGSVSTLTIQRTQQEDSAVYLCASSLDRQDIYEQYFGPGTRLTVT.

The chain combines TRBV7-2 with TRBJ2-7, with D tentatively TRBD1 (6 bases). Per germline, CDR1 SGHTA and CDR2 FQGNSA. The CDR3 length is 13 residues. V dropped 3 bases and J dropped 5 bases, with 11 bases sitting between them. The CDR3 coding sequence is TGTGCCAGCAGCTTTTACAGGGTCCACGAGCAGTACTTC. It encodes CASSFYRVHEQYF.

The V gene is TRBV5-6, the J gene TRBJ1-2; D perhaps matches TRBD1 (5 bases). V was trimmed by 4 bases and J by 6 bases, leaving 16 bases between them. This CDR3 region has 14 residues. CDR1 and CDR2 from the germline V gene are SGHDT and YYEEEE. The CDR3 loop reads CASSRTTTGDGYTF. Written as DNA, the CDR3 is TGTGCCAGCAGCCGAACAACGACGGGGGATGGCTACACCTTC.

This clone was observed a handful of times. The DNA for the CDR3 is TGTGCCACCGGGCAGGGCAGCCCCTATGGCTACACCTTC. Its translation: CATGQGSPYGYTF. J is TRBJ1-2 and V is TRBV6-5, with D possibly TRBD1 on 5 matching bases. Trimming cost V 10 bases and J 4 bases, with 16 bases left between them. There are 13 residues in the CDR3. The germline CDR1 and CDR2 sequences are MNHEY and SVGAGI.

This chain uses TRBV5-1 with TRBJ2-1; no clear D gene. CDR1 and CDR2 (germline): SGHRS, YFSETQ. Trimming removed 2 bases from V and 0 bases from J, with 27 bases in between. This CDR3 is built from 21 residues. The CDR3 region is CASSLNLPRYAIPYSYNEQFF. The DNA for the CDR3 is TGCGCCAGCAGCTTAAACCTCCCTAGGTACGCTATACCCTACTCCTACAATGAGCAGTTCTTC.

This clone is labeled medium-sized. V is TRBV7-9 and J is TRBJ2-5; the D is unclear. The CDR3 covers 14 residues. Germline loops: CDR1 SEHNR, CDR2 FQNEAQ (reference sequence). Trimming left V 7 bases short and J 2 bases short, with 14 bases between. The CDR3 protein is CASTTVEAQETQYF. The CDR3 coding sequence is TGTGCCAGCACCACTGTTGAGGCACAAGAGACCCAGTACTTC.

This chain joins TRBV6-1 and TRBJ2-7; D unclear. V was cut by 8 bases and J by 0 bases, with 8 bases left in between. The CDR3 runs to 12 residues. The germline V gene encodes CDR1 MNHNS and CDR2 SASEGT. This CDR3 is CASSSRSYEQYF. CDR3 DNA sequence: TGTGCCAGCTCGTCCCGCTCCTACGAGCAGTACTTC.

The CDR3 bases are TGTGCCAGCAGCACCGGTAATGAGCAGTTCTTC. Its protein product is CASSTGNEQFF. The chain joins TRBV5-6 to TRBJ2-1; the D is unclear. Germline assignment: CDR1 SGHDT and CDR2 YYEEEE. The CDR3 totals 11 residues. Trimming took off 4 bases at V and 7 bases at J, with 6 bases between the two ends.

The chain has TRBV7-9 and TRBJ2-5; 7 nucleotides match TRBD2. This CDR3 comprises 13 residues. Germline V gene data show CDR1 as SEHNR and CDR2 as FQNEAQ (reference sequence). V lost 4 bases to trimming and J lost 3 bases; unmatched junction nucleotides: 2. As DNA, the CDR3 is TGTGCCAGCAGCTGGGGAGGGGAAGAGACCCAGTACTTC. This translates into CASSWGGEETQYF.

The rearrangement uses TRBV19 and TRBJ1-1; 7 bases are a match to TRBD1. The length of the CDR3 is 15 residues. The germline V gene has CDR1 LNHDA and CDR2 SQIVND (reference sequence). The V and J ends lost 0 bases and 5 bases, in that order; junction bases with no gene match: 6. The CDR3 coding sequence is TGTGCCAGTAGTATAGAAGGCAGGGGGAATACTGAAGCTTTCTTT. Encoded protein: CASSIEGRGNTEAFF.

The chain couples TRBV7-9 to TRBJ2-3; 9 bases agree with TRBD1. The CDR3 length is 15 residues. V trimming: 1 base; J trimming: 2 bases; junction bases outside the gene matches: 1. The V gene's germline CDR1 is SEHNR and CDR2 FQNEAQ (reference sequence). As DNA, the CDR3 is TGTGCCAGCAGCTTAGGGGACAGGGTCACAGATACGCAGTATTTT. This sequence encodes CASSLGDRVTDTQYF.

This clone was found once. The V call is TRBV2, the J call TRBJ1-1; D gene unclear. The CDR3 is 12 amino acids. Germline assignment: CDR1 SNHLY and CDR2 FYNNEI. Trimming shortened V by 7 bases and J by 4 bases, and 10 bases separated the two germline ends. The CDR3 spells CASNGEATEAFF. The CDR3, as DNA: TGTGCCAGCAACGGAGAGGCCACTGAAGCTTTCTTT.

The chain uses TRBV6-5 and TRBJ2-1; TRBD1 aligns across 7 bases. Germline loops: CDR1 MNHEY, CDR2 SVGAGI. V lost 7 bases and J lost 9; bases outside the gene matches: 9. This CDR3 region has 13 residues. This CDR3 reads CASKTGVRSEQFF. The CDR3 DNA reads TGTGCCAGCAAAACAGGGGTCAGAAGTGAGCAGTTCTTC.

The chain recombines TRBV29-1 with TRBJ2-5; 11 bases map to TRBD2. V lost 1 base, J lost 2 bases, and 12 bases stayed unmatched. CDR3 length: 18 amino acids. Germline CDR1 is SQVTM and CDR2 is ANQGSEA. CDR3 loop: CSVEGFSGGARGQETQYF. In DNA form, the CDR3 reads TGCAGCGTTGAAGGTTTTAGCGGGGGGGCGAGAGGGCAAGAGACCCAGTACTTC.

The chain carries TRBV19 and TRBJ1-2, with D unresolved. Trimming pared 3 bases from V and 8 bases from J, leaving 22 bases between. This CDR3 has 16 residues. Germline assignment: CDR1 LNHDA and CDR2 SQIVND (reference sequence). The CDR3 reads CASSIPWQEVHGGYTF. In DNA form, the CDR3 reads TGTGCCAGTAGTATTCCCTGGCAGGAGGTTCATGGAGGCTACACCTTC.

J is TRBJ2-3 and V is TRBV7-9; the match to TRBD2 covers 14 bases. This CDR3 is built from 16 residues. CDR1 and CDR2 from the germline V gene are SEHNR and FQNEAQ (reference sequence). Trimming took 5 bases from V and 3 from J; bases not matched to a gene: 4. The CDR3 sequence: CASSTGTSGGTDTQYF. The DNA for the CDR3 is TGTGCCAGCAGCACCGGGACTAGCGGGGGTACAGATACGCAGTATTTT.

This clone appeared once. The V gene is TRBV6-5, the J gene TRBJ2-7, with TRBD1 as a possible D gene (7 bases). Germline-derived CDR1 and CDR2 are MNHEY and SVGAGI. The length of the CDR3 is 16 residues. V lost 6 bases and J lost 4, with 22 bases in between. The CDR3 here is CASSYLGQGGRYEQYF. The DNA of the CDR3 is TGTGCCAGCAGCTACCTTGGGCAGGGGGGAAGATACGAGCAGTACTTC.

This rearrangement joins TRBV15 to TRBJ1-1, with D possibly TRBD1 on 6 matching bases. Germline lookup yields CDR1 LNHNV and CDR2 YYDKDF (reference sequence). Trimming removed 0 bases at V and 4 bases at J, with 15 bases between. This CDR3 contains 16 residues. Written as DNA, the CDR3 is TGTGCCACCAGCAGAGACAGGGGTGGTGGTTTCACTGAAGCTTTCTTT. This codes for CATSRDRGGGFTEAFF. The whole variable domain, filled in from reference TRBV15 and TRBJ1-1, reads DAMVIQNPRYQVTQFGKPVTLSCSQTLNHNVMYWYQQKSSQAPKLLFHYYDKDFNNEADTPDNFQSRRPNTSFCFLDIRSPGLGDTAMYLCATSRDRGGGFTEAFFGQGTRLTVV.

This clone was counted only a few times. The chain is built from TRBV7-2 and TRBJ2-4; TRBD2 might be the D (7 bases). This CDR3 comprises 15 residues. V was shortened by 5 bases and J by 6 bases, with 17 bases between the two germline ends. From germline, CDR1 is SGHTA and CDR2 FQGNSA. CDR3 loop: CASSLEGGRRNIQYF. The CDR3 nucleotides read TGTGCCAGCAGCCTCGAGGGGGGGCGGCGAAACATTCAGTACTTC.